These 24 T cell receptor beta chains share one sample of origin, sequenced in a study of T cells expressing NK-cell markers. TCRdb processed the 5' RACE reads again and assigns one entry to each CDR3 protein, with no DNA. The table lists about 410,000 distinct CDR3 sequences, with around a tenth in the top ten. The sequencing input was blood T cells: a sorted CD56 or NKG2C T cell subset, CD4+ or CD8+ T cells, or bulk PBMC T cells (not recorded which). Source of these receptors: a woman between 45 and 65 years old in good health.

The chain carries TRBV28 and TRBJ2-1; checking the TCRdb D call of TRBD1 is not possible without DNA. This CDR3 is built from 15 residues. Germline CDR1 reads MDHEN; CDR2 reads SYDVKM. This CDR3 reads CASSGGGQGENEQFF.

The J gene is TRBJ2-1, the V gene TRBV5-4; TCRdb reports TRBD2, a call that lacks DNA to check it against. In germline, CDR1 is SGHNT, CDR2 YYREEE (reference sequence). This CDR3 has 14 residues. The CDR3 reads CASSLMAGVSEQFF.

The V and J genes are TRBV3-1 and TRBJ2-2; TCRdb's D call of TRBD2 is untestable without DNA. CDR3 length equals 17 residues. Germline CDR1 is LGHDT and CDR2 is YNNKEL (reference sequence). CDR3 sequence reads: CASSQGTSPANTGELFF. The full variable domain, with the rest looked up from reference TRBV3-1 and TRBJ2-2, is DTAVSQTPKYLVTQMGNDKSIKCEQNLGHDTMYWYKQDSKKFLKIMFSYNNKELIINETVPNRFSPKSPDKAHLNLHINSLELGDSAVYFCASSQGTSPANTGELFFGEGSRLTVL.

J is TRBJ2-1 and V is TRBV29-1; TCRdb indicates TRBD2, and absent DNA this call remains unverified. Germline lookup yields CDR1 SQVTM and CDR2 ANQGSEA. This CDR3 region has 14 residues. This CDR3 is CSVEVRGGYNEQFF.

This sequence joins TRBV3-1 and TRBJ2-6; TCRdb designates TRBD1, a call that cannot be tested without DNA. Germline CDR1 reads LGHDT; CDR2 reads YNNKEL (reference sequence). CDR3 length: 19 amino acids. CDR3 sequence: CASSQDFPGTVSGANVLTF. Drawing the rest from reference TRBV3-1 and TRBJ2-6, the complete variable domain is DTAVSQTPKYLVTQMGNDKSIKCEQNLGHDTMYWYKQDSKKFLKIMFSYNNKELIINETVPNRFSPKSPDKAHLNLHINSLELGDSAVYFCASSQDFPGTVSGANVLTFGAGSRLTVL.

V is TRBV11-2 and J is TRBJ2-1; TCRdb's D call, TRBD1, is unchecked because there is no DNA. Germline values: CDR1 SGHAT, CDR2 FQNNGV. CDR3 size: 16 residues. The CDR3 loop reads CASSIIGQGNGNEQFF.

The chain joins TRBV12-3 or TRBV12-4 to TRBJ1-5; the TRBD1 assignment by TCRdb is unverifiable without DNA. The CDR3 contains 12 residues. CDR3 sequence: CASSFGGQPQHF.

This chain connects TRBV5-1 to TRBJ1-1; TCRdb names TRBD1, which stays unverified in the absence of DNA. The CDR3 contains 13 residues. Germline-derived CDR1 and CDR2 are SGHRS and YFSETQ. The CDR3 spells CASSASTGRKAFF.

The CDR3 sequence: CASLRELPQETQYF. V is TRBV6-1 and J is TRBJ2-5; TCRdb picks TRBD1, but there is no DNA to check that call. CDR1 is MNHNS, CDR2 SASEGT, per germline. The CDR3 runs to 14 residues.

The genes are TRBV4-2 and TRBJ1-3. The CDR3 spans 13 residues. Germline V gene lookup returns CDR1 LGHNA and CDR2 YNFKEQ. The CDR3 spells CASSRESGNTIYF.

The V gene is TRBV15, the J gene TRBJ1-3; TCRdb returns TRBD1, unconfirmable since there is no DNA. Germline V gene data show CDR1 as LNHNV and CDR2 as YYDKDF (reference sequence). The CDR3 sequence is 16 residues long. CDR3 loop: CATSGTDRRSGNTIYF. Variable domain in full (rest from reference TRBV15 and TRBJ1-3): DAMVIQNPRYQVTQFGKPVTLSCSQTLNHNVMYWYQQKSSQAPKLLFHYYDKDFNNEADTPDNFQSRRPNTSFCFLDIRSPGLGDTAMYLCATSGTDRRSGNTIYFGEGSWLTVV.

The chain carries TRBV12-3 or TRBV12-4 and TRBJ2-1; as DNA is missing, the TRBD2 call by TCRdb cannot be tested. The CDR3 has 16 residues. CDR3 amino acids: CASSPIVPSSYNEQFF.

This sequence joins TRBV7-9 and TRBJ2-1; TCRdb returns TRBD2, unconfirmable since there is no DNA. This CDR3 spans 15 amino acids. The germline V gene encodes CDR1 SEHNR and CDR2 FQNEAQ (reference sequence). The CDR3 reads CASSSGVAGHNEQFF.

The CDR3 loop is CSASPQGAGDTQYF. The chain couples TRBV20-1 to TRBJ2-3; TCRdb proposes TRBD1, but this gene call is untestable without DNA. The CDR3 is 14 amino acids. CDR1 and CDR2 (germline): DFQATT, SNEGSKA (reference sequence).

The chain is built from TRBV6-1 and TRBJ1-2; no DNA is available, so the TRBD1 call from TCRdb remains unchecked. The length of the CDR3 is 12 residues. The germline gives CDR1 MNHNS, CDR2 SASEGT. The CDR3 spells CASSATRGGYTF.

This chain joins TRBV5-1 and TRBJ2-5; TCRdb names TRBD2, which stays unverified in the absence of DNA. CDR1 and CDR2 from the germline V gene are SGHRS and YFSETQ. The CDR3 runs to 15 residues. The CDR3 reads CASSLVNRREETQYF.

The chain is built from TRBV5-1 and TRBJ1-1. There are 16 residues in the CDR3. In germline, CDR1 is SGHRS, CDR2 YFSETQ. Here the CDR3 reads CASSLGALGAGTEAFF.

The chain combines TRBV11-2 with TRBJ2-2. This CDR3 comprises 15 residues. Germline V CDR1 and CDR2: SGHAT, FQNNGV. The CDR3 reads CASSLRLEDTGELFF.

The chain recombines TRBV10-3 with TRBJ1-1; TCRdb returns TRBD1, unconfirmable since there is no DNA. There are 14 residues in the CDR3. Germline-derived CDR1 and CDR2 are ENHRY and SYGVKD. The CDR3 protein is CAISSGQAWTEAFF.

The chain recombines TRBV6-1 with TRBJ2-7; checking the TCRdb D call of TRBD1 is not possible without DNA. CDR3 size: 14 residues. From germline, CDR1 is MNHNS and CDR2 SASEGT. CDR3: CASTVGDRGYEQYF.

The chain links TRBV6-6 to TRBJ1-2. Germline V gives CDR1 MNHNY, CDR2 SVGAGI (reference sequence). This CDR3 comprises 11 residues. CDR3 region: CASSPSVGYTF.

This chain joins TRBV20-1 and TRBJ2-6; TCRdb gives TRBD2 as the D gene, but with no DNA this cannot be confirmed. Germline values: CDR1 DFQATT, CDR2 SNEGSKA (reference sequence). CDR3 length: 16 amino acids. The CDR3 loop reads CSARGVGGAGANVLTF.

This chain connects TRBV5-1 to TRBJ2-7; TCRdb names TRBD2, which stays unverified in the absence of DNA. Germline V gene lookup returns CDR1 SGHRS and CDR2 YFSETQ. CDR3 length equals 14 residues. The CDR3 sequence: CASSFSGTDPGQYF.

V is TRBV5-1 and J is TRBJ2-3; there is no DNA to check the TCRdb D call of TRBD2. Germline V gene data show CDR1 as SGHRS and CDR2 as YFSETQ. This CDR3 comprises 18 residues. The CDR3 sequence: CASSFRGTSGSGTDTQYF.